These T cell receptor beta chains were read from a single sample in a study of CXCR3-negative and CXCR3-positive naive CD8 T cells. After re-calling the 5' RACE reads, TCRdb lists one entry per CDR3 protein, DNA absent. The specimen's table records tens of thousands of distinct CDR3 sequences. Material: naive CXCR3- CD8+ T cells from blood. Receptors were obtained from a human donor in good health. Some clones in this sample may be carry-over from other donors' samples. CDR3s include the opening cysteine and the closing phenylalanine or tryptophan. Expanded clones are given a class, and other clones once, few, many or no size at all.

-	TRBJ2-7	TRBV7-2	CASSLAGLSYEQYF
-	TRBJ2-1	TRBV5-1	CASSLGQGVEQFF
-	TRBJ2-5	TRBV29-1	CSVERSPFPQETQYF
-	TRBJ2-6	TRBV15	CATSKAISGANVLTF
-	TRBJ2-7	TRBV7-9	CASSLVSPRTGVEQYF
-	TRBJ2-7	TRBV14	CASSQLRGAAEQYF
-	TRBJ2-5	TRBV6-6	CASSYAGNQETQYF
-	TRBJ2-2	TRBV4-2	CASSQELAGGSGELFF
-	TRBJ2-7	TRBV7-3	CASSLMGPPGIREQYF
-	TRBJ2-1	TRBV5-1	CASSLAGGPGEQFF
-	TRBJ2-1	TRBV29-1	CSAPSGINQPPQFF
-	TRBJ1-1	TRBV10-3	CAISEEGRFEAFF
-	TRBJ2-7	TRBV27	CASSSKGWGLYEQYF
medium-sized	TRBJ2-2	TRBV5-1	CASSFRSTAGELFF
-	TRBJ2-2	TRBV29-1	CSSTGGAGELFF
-	TRBJ2-2	TRBV29-1	CSVEMGATNTGELFF
-	TRBJ2-5	TRBV7-8	CASSLARQTQYF
-	TRBJ2-7	TRBV15	CATSREAGDLYEQYF
-	TRBJ2-1	TRBV7-2	CASSLYSDNEQFF
-	TRBJ2-1	TRBV6-2/TRBV6-3	CASSMTGTYNEQFF
-	TRBJ1-4	TRBV4-3	CASSQVRAGKLFF
-	TRBJ2-7	TRBV20-1	CSAFSTGGSSYEQYF
-	TRBJ2-4	TRBV15	CATSRVGGIQYF
-	TRBJ2-7	TRBV29-1	CSVDAGTTYEQYF
-	TRBJ2-2	TRBV14	CASSQDRNTGELFF
-	TRBJ2-1	TRBV28	CASSLTGVGNEQFF
-	TRBJ2-7	TRBV29-1	CSARGQGAREQYF
-	TRBJ2-7	TRBV29-1	CSVRGGGGQTEEQYF
-	TRBJ2-7	TRBV7-9	CASSIRGYYEQYF
-	TRBJ2-2	TRBV7-8	CASNTELGLAVPGELFF
-	TRBJ2-5	TRBV28	CASSATGAQETQYF
medium-sized	TRBJ2-1	TRBV4-3	CASSQDHSGAYYNEQFF
-	TRBJ1-6	TRBV29-1	CSVARTNSPLHF
-	TRBJ2-1	TRBV7-9	CASTGVAVGNEQFF
-	TRBJ2-6	TRBV29-1	CSVEGRGPGANVLTF
-	TRBJ2-7	TRBV20-1	CSARVGYEQYF
-	TRBJ2-7	TRBV7-9	CASSPRASYEQYF
-	TRBJ1-1	TRBV7-9	CASSPSTEAFF
-	TRBJ2-2	TRBV7-9	CASGVGVRNAGELFF
-	TRBJ2-1	TRBV11-2	CASSRGGRGVWRNEQFF
-	TRBJ2-7	TRBV6-5	CASRPRDRERDYEQYF
-	TRBJ1-1	TRBV19	CASSIGGLNTEAFF
-	TRBJ2-2	TRBV28	CASRLRAAANTGELFF
-	TRBJ1-5	TRBV12-3/TRBV12-4	CASSLARDRVLDQPQHF
-	TRBJ1-4	TRBV29-1	CSVTGTGDEKLFF
-	TRBJ2-1	TRBV4-2	CASSQDLAGPYNEQFF
-	TRBJ2-1	TRBV7-9	CASSSSGPSSYNEQFF
-	TRBJ1-2	TRBV20-1	CSAREPIQANYGYTF
-	TRBJ2-1	TRBV20-1	CSARVLGGDEQFF
-	TRBJ2-5	TRBV5-8	CASSSRDGVETQYF
-	TRBJ2-5	TRBV6-5	CASRPSGVETQYF
-	TRBJ2-5	TRBV7-2	CASSFFMSGGRETQYF